This is a list of T cell receptor beta chains from one sample in a study of cytomegalovirus exposure and HLA in healthy donors. Clones were read by immunoSEQ multiplex PCR, and TCRdb kept only the in-frame ones, dropping some. The sample holds about 160,000 clones; about 64% are singletons and the top ten take under 7.5%. The material sequenced was PBMCs. The receptor source for this set is a woman in her sixties in good health and CMV-seropositive. The CDR3 runs from the conserved cysteine through the conserved F or W. A D gene is named only where the DNA matches it firmly. Size values are once, few and many counts, or a class for expanded clones, and some rows have none.

J gene: TRBJ1-2
V gene: TRBV4-2
D gene: .
clone size: few
CDR3 DNA: TGTGCCAGCAGCCACAACAGGGTGACGATTAGCGGCTACACCTTC
CDR3 protein: CASSHNRVTISGYTF

J gene: TRBJ2-1
V gene: TRBV7-2
D gene: .
clone size: .
CDR3 DNA: TGTGCCAGCAGCCCATATGGAACTAGCTCTGAGCAGTTCTTC
CDR3 protein: CASSPYGTSSEQFF

J gene: TRBJ2-7
V gene: TRBV19
D gene: TRBD1
clone size: .
CDR3 DNA: TGTGCCAGTAGCGATATCCGCGGACAGGGGAAGTACGAGCAGTACTTC
CDR3 protein: CASSDIRGQGKYEQYF

J gene: TRBJ1-1
V gene: TRBV11-3
D gene: .
clone size: .
CDR3 DNA: TGTGCCAGCAGCTTCGAGCCGAACACTGAAGCTTTCTTT
CDR3 protein: CASSFEPNTEAFF

J gene: TRBJ2-7
V gene: TRBV30
D gene: TRBD2
clone size: .
CDR3 DNA: TGTGCCTGGAGTAGTGCAGCGGGACTCTACGAGCAGTACTTC
CDR3 protein: CAWSSAAGLYEQYF

J gene: TRBJ2-1
V gene: TRBV4-3
D gene: .
clone size: .
CDR3 DNA: TGCGCCAGCAGCCAAGATCTTGGTGTGGGAGGCAATGAGCAGTTCTTC
CDR3 protein: CASSQDLGVGGNEQFF

J gene: TRBJ2-1
V gene: TRBV27
D gene: TRBD2
clone size: .
CDR3 DNA: TGTGCCAGCAGTTTATTCCTAGCGGGCTCCTACAATGAGCAGTTCTTC
CDR3 protein: CASSLFLAGSYNEQFF

J gene: TRBJ2-5
V gene: TRBV6-4
D gene: .
clone size: .
CDR3 DNA: TGTGCCAGCATCCGGGGGGCAGAGACCCAGTACTTC
CDR3 protein: CASIRGAETQYF

J gene: TRBJ2-1
V gene: TRBV7-9
D gene: .
clone size: .
CDR3 DNA: TGTGCCAGCAGCTTAGTGGCAGCCTACAATGAGCAGTTCTTC
CDR3 protein: CASSLVAAYNEQFF

J gene: TRBJ2-5
V gene: TRBV27
D gene: TRBD1
clone size: once
CDR3 DNA: TGTGCCAGCAGGCCCCCCGGGACAGGGGGCATAGAGACCCAGTACTTC
CDR3 protein: CASRPPGTGGIETQYF

J gene: TRBJ1-2
V gene: TRBV15
D gene: TRBD1
clone size: .
CDR3 DNA: TGTGCCACCAGCAGAGGCCGGGACAGCCTTAACTATGGCTACACCTTC
CDR3 protein: CATSRGRDSLNYGYTF

J gene: TRBJ2-6
V gene: TRBV29-1
D gene: TRBD1
clone size: .
CDR3 DNA: TGCAGCGTCCGGACAGGGTTTGGTGGCTCTGGGGCCAACGTCCTGACTTTC
CDR3 protein: CSVRTGFGGSGANVLTF

J gene: TRBJ1-1
V gene: TRBV10-1
D gene: .
clone size: .
CDR3 DNA: TGCGCCAGCAGTGGCGGTAAGGGGGACACTGAAGCTTTCTTT
CDR3 protein: CASSGGKGDTEAFF

J gene: TRBJ1-4
V gene: TRBV14
D gene: TRBD1
clone size: .
CDR3 DNA: TGTGCCAGCAGCCAATTTCAGGGGGCTAACGAAAAACTGTTTTTT
CDR3 protein: CASSQFQGANEKLFF

J gene: TRBJ1-1
V gene: TRBV6-5
D gene: .
clone size: .
CDR3 DNA: TGTGCCAGCAGCGGAGTGGGGGGGGAGAACACTGAAGCTTTCTTT
CDR3 protein: CASSGVGGENTEAFF

J gene: TRBJ2-7
V gene: TRBV27
D gene: .
clone size: .
CDR3 DNA: TGTGCCAGCAGTTTTATACTGACCGGGGGGCCCTACGAGCAGTACTTC
CDR3 protein: CASSFILTGGPYEQYF

J gene: TRBJ2-7
V gene: TRBV28
D gene: TRBD2
clone size: .
CDR3 DNA: TGTGCCAGCAGCCCTAGCGGGAGGGCCTCCCTCGAGCAGTACTTC
CDR3 protein: CASSPSGRASLEQYF

J gene: TRBJ2-2
V gene: TRBV19
D gene: TRBD2
clone size: .
CDR3 DNA: TGTGCCAGTATTCCTAGCGGGAGTGTCAACACCGGGGAGCTGTTTTTT
CDR3 protein: CASIPSGSVNTGELFF

J gene: TRBJ1-1
V gene: TRBV27
D gene: TRBD1
clone size: .
CDR3 DNA: TGTGCCAGCATAGGTCTTCGACGGGACAGGGGGAGGGACACTGAAGCTTTCTTT
CDR3 protein: CASIGLRRDRGRDTEAFF

J gene: TRBJ1-1
V gene: TRBV7-8
D gene: .
clone size: .
CDR3 DNA: TGTGCCAGCAGCTATCCGGCGGCGAACACTGAAGCTTTCTTT
CDR3 protein: CASSYPAANTEAFF